The clone carrying this T cell receptor (beta chain) was picked up many times. The antigen is unknown. The sample originates from a study of breast tumors, draining lymph nodes, adjacent tissues. General study findings and limits: Tumors had less TCR diversity than lymph nodes, more than nontumor tissue. Most tumor T cells seemingly derive from lymph node, then expand in tumor.

TCRdb recomputed calls from the multiplex PCR reads with MiXCR, one row per CDR3 protein. The sample has over 20,000 distinct CDR3 sequences; around two thirds are singletons. The germline V and J ends were trimmed by 8 bases and 10 bases, with 17 bases remaining between them. CDR1 SEHNR and CDR2 FQNEAQ come from the germline V gene (reference sequence). The CDR3 length is 13 residues. Sequenced input: tumor-adjacent breast tissue. The sequence was obtained from a female donor with breast cancer. Some clones in this sample may be carry-over from other donors' samples. The genes are TRBV7-9 and TRBJ2-2; D is undetermined. CDR3 loop: CASPASLLEELFF. Written as DNA, the CDR3 is TGTGCCAGCCCCGCCTCCCTCTTAGAGGAGCTGTTTTTT.